This T cell receptor beta chain was identified during a study of metastatic and nonmetastatic thyroid tumors. Whole-study results and caveats: Malignant thyroid tumors reportedly exceeded benign nodules significantly in TCR beta diversity, with the difference appearing in blood and tumor.

Germline V gives CDR1 MNHNS, CDR2 SASEGT. Unmatched junction bases numbered 1, after V lost 5 bases and J lost 2 bases. CDR3 size: 14 residues. All patients reached thyroid surgery having received no treatment beforehand. With regard to this clone: No antigen is known for it.

In the authors' workflow: Variation in CDR3 across clinicopathological groups served as the basis for constructing a distant-metastasis classifier in papillary thyroid cancer. TCRdb reassembled clones from the PCR reads with MiXCR. The V and J calls, along with clone size, are taken from TCRdb and not from the paper's own processing. This sample has tens of thousands of clones, with about 17% found just once. Input material: blood. The receptor comes from a male donor with papillary thyroid cancer or a benign thyroid nodule (not recorded which). Some clones in this sample may be carry-over from other donors' samples. This chain joins TRBV6-1 and TRBJ2-1; 9 bases match TRBD1. CDR3 in amino acids: CASSRQGAYNEQFF. The CDR3 nucleotides are TGTGCCAGCAGTAGACAGGGGGCCTACAATGAGCAGTTCTTC.